This T cell receptor (beta chain) is from a study of early T cells in non-severe SARS-CoV-2 infection. Study details: Sequenced bulk RNA came from whole blood that was unsorted, and chains were unpaired.

Germline CDR1 is SGHAT and CDR2 is FQNNGV. This CDR3 is built from 13 residues. V gave up 1 base and J gave up 4 bases, with 7 bases separating them. TCRdb called the 5' RACE reads again in MiXCR, with one record for every CDR3 protein. This sample yields tens of thousands of distinct CDR3 sequences, of which less than 5.5% are seen a single time; 7.3% belongs to the top ten. This clonotype appeared many times. This TCR was sampled from an adult who was a healthcare worker with PCR-confirmed SARS-CoV-2 infection or an uninfected control (not recorded which). The sample was whole blood, taken at baseline. The chain combines TRBV11-2 with TRBJ1-1; D perhaps matches TRBD1 (5 bases). The DNA for the CDR3 is TGTGCCAGCAGCTTAGCAAGGGGCACTGAAGCTTTCTTT. Residues: CASSLARGTEAFF.